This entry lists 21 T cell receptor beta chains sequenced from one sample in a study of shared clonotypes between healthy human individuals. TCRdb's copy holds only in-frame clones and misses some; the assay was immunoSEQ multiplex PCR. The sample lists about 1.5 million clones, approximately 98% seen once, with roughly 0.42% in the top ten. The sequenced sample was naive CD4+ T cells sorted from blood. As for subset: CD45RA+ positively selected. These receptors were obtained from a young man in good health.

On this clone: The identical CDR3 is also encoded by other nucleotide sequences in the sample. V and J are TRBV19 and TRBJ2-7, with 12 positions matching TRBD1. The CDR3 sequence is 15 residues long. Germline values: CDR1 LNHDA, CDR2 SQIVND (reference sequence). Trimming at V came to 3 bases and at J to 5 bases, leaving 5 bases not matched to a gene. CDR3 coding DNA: TGTGCCAGTAGTATCGGCCGGGACAGGGGGCACGAGCAGTACTTC. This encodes CASSIGRDRGHEQYF.

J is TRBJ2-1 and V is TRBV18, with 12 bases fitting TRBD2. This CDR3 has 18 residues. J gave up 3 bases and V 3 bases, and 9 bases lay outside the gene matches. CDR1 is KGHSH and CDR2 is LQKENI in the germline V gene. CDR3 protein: CASSPKSTSGGIYNEQFF. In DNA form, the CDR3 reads TGTGCCAGCTCACCTAAGTCGACTAGCGGGGGAATCTACAATGAGCAGTTCTTC.

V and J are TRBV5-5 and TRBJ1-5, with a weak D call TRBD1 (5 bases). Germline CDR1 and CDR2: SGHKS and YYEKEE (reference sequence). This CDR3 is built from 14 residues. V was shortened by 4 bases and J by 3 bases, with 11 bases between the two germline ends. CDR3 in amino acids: CASSQQGVNQPQHF. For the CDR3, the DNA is TGTGCCAGCAGCCAACAAGGGGTCAATCAGCCCCAGCATTTT.

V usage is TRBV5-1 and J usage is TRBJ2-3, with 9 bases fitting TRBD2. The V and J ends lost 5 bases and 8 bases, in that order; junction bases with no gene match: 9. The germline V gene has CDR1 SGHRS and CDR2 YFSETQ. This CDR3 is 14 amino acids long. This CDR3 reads CASRTAGGMGTQYF. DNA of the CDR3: TGCGCCAGCAGAACAGCGGGAGGAATGGGTACGCAGTATTTT.

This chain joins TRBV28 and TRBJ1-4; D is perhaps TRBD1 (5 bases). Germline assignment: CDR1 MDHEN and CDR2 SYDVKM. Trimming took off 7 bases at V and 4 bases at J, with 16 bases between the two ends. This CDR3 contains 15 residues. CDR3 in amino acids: CASIERGGNNEKLFF. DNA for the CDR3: TGTGCCAGCATTGAAAGGGGCGGGAATAATGAAAAACTGTTTTTT.

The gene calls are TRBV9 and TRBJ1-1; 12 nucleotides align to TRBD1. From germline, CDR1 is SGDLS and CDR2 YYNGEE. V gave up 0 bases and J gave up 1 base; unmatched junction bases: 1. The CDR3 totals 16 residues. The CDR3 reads CASSVGDRGRNTEAFF. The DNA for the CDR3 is TGTGCCAGCAGCGTAGGGGACAGGGGGCGGAACACTGAAGCTTTCTTT.

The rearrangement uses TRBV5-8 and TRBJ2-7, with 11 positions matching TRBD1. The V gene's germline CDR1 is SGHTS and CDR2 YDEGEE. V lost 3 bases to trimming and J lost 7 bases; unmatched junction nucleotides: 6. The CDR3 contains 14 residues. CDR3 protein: CASSYGQGAGEQYF. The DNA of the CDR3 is TGTGCCAGCAGCTACGGACAGGGGGCTGGAGAGCAGTACTTC. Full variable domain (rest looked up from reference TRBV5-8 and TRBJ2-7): EAGVTQSPTHLIKTRGQQATLRCSPISGHTSVYWYQQALGLGLQFLLWYDEGEERNRGNFPPRFSGRQFPNYSSELNVNALELEDSALYLCASSYGQGAGEQYFGPGTRLTVT.

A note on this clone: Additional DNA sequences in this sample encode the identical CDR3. Here the CDR3 DNA reads TGCGCCAGCAGCTTAACGAACACCGGGGAGCTGTTTTTT. Translating it yields CASSLTNTGELFF. This chain connects TRBV5-1 to TRBJ2-2; the D is unclear. The CDR3 is 13 amino acids. CDR1 SGHRS and CDR2 YFSETQ come from the germline V gene. V lost 2 bases and J lost 0, with 2 bases in between.

The CDR3 region is CASSPANRGNTEAFF. CDR3 DNA sequence: TGTGCCAGCAGCCCGGCCAACAGGGGGAACACTGAAGCTTTCTTT. The chain has TRBV5-4 and TRBJ1-1, with TRBD1 matching 7 bases. CDR1 SGHNT and CDR2 YYREEE come from the germline V gene (reference sequence). J gave up 1 base and V 4 bases, and 7 bases lay outside the gene matches. The CDR3 contains 15 residues.

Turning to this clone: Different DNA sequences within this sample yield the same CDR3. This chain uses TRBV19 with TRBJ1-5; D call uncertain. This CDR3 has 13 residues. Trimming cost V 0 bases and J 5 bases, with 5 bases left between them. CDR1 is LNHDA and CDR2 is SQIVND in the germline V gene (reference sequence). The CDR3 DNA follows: TGTGCCAGTAGTATAGACAGAGATCAGCCCCAGCATTTT. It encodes CASSIDRDQPQHF.

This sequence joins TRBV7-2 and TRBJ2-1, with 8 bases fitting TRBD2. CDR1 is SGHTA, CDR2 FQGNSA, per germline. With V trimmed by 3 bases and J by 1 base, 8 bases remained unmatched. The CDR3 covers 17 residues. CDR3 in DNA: TGTGCCAGCAGCTTCCTACCGGGGACTAGATCCTACAATGAGCAGTTCTTC. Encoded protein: CASSFLPGTRSYNEQFF.

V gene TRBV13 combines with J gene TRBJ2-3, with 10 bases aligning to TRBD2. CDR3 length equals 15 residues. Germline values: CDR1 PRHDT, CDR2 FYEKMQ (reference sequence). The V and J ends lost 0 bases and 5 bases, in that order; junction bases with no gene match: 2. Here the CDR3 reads CASSLGLAGVDTQYF. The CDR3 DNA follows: TGTGCCAGCAGCTTAGGTCTAGCGGGGGTAGATACGCAGTATTTT.

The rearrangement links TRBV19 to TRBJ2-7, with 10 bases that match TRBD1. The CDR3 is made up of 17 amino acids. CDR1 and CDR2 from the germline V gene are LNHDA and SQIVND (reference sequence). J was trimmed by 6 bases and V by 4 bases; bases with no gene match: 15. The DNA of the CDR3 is TGTGCCAGTAGTACTCTCCGGGACAGGGGCCGCGGGTCCGAGCAGTACTTC. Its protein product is CASSTLRDRGRGSEQYF.

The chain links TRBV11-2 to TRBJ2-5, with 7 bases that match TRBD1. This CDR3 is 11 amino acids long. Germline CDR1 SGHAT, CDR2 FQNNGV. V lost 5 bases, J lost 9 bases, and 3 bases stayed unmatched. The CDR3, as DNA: TGTGCCAGCAGCACCCAGGGGGCCCAGTACTTC. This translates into CASSTQGAQYF.

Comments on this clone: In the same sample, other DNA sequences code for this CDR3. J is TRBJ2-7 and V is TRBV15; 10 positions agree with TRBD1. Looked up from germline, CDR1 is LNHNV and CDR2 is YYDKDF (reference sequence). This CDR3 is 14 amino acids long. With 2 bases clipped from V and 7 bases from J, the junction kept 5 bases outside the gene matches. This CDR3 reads CATSRRDRGYEQYF. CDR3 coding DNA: TGTGCCACCAGCAGACGGGACAGGGGCTATGAGCAGTACTTC.

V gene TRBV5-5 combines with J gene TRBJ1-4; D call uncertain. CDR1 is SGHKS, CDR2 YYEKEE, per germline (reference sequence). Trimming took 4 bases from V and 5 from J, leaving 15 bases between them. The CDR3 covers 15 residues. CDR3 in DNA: TGTGCCAGCAGCGAACGGACTACTCGGAATGAAAAACTGTTTTTT. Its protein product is CASSERTTRNEKLFF.

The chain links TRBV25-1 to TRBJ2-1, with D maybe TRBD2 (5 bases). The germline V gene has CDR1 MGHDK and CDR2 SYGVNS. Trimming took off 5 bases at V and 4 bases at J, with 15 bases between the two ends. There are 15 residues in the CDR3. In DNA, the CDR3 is TGTGCCAGCAGTAAGCGGACCGCCTCATACAATGAGCAGTTCTTC. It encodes CASSKRTASYNEQFF.

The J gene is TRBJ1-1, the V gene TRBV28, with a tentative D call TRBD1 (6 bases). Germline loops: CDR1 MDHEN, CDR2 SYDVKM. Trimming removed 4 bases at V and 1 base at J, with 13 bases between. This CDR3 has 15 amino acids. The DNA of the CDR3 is TGTGCCAGCAGTTCCCCGGGGGCTGAGAACACTGAAGCTTTCTTT. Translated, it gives CASSSPGAENTEAFF. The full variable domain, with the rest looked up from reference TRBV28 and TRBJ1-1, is DVKVTQSSRYLVKRTGEKVFLECVQDMDHENMFWYRQDPGLGLRLIYFSYDVKMKEKGDIPEGYSVSREKKERFSLILESASTNQTSMYLCASSSPGAENTEAFFGQGTRLTVV.

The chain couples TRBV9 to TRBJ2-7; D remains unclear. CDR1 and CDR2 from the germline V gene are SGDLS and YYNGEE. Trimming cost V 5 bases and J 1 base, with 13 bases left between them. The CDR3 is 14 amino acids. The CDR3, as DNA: TGTGCCAGCAGGGTCGATCGGAAGTCCTACGAGCAGTACTTC. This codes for CASRVDRKSYEQYF.

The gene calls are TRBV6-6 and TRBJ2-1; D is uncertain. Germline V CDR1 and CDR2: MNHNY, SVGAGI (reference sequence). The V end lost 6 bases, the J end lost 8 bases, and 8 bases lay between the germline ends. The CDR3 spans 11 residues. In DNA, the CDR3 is TGTGCCAGCAGCCGAGTTTATGAGCAGTTCTTC. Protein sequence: CASSRVYEQFF.

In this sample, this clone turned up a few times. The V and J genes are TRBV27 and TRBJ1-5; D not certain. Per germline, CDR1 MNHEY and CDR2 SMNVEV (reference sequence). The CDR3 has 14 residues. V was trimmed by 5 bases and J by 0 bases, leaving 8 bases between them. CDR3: CASSAQSSNQPQHF. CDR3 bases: TGTGCCAGCAGTGCCCAGAGTAGCAATCAGCCCCAGCATTTT.